The 3 T cell receptor beta chains listed next were all sequenced from one sample in a study of cytomegalovirus exposure and HLA in healthy donors (dated by TCRdb to the late 2010s). Receptors were amplified or captured by the immunoSEQ multiplex PCR assay. The multiplex PCR relied on a mix of 60 forward primers for TCR Vbeta segments and 13 reverse primers for TCR Jbeta segments. The source is immuneACCESS, and TCRdb retained only in-frame sequences with V and J called. Part of the clones is not carried over; for the studies checked, unresolved V genes explain less than half of this, and the remainder is unexplained. The sample table holds approximately 130,000 clones, of which around 81% were seen once. About 0.63% of the sample rests with the top ten. Sequencing was carried out using PBMCs. The source of these receptors is a man aged 18 to 30 in good health and CMV-seronegative.

This clone was detected only a few times. The chain couples TRBV6-6 to TRBJ1-1, with D perhaps TRBD1 (5 bases). Germline V gives CDR1 MNHNY, CDR2 SVGAGI (reference sequence). The CDR3 runs 13 residues. The V end lost 5 bases, the J end lost 1 base, and 8 bases lay between the germline ends. CDR3 protein: CASSTRENTEAFF. The CDR3 nucleotides read TGTGCCAGCAGTACCAGGGAGAACACTGAAGCTTTCTTT.

V gene TRBV6-4 combines with J gene TRBJ2-3; TRBD2 matches 8 bases. The trim removed 6 bases at V and 5 bases at J, leaving 10 bases unmatched. The CDR3 sequence is 15 residues long. Germline V CDR1 and CDR2: MRHNA, SNTAGT. The CDR3 region is CASRRVAGRVDTQYF. The CDR3 DNA reads TGTGCCAGCAGGCGGGTAGCGGGAAGAGTAGATACGCAGTATTTT.

The chain joins TRBV5-4 to TRBJ2-7, with 11 nucleotides matching TRBD2. CDR1 is SGHNT and CDR2 is YYREEE in the germline V gene (reference sequence). This CDR3 is built from 14 residues. The V and J ends lost 2 bases and 7 bases, in that order; junction bases with no gene match: 5. In nucleotides, the CDR3 is TGTGCCAGCAGCTTTAGCGGGGGGGGCGATGAGCAGTACTTC. Its translation: CASSFSGGGDEQYF.